Listed below are T cell receptor beta chains from one sample, sequenced in a study of blood T cell repertoires in COVID-19. Sequenced by immunoSEQ multiplex PCR; TCRdb stores in-frame clones only, minus some. Found here are under 150,000 clones, about 88% of them singletons; the top ten hold roughly 4.8%. Sequenced material: peripheral blood. The receptors come from a man aged 55 to 70 with COVID-19, enrolled during active disease. Each CDR3 is given with its conserved first and last residue. The D gene is left open where the match is weak. Size tells how often a clone was seen (once, few, many) or the class of an expanded clone, and some rows leave it out.

TRBV6-5	TRBD1	NA	TRBJ1-1	TGTGCCAGCAGTTCTCGGACAGGGCCCTTCCTGGAAGCTTTCTTT	CASSSRTGPFLEAFF
TRBV7-9	TRBD2	NA	TRBJ2-5	TGTGCCAGCAGCTATCTAGCGGTGTTCGAGACCCAGTACTTC	CASSYLAVFETQYF
TRBV4-2	TRBD1	NA	TRBJ2-5	TGTGCCAGCAGCCAAGCCAATACAGGGGATGGGACCCAGTACTTC	CASSQANTGDGTQYF
TRBV12-3/TRBV12-4	NA	NA	TRBJ1-2	TGTGCCAGCAGTTTCGAAGCTTACTATGGCTACACCTTC	CASSFEAYYGYTF
TRBV2	TRBD1	NA	TRBJ1-3	TGTGCCAGCAGTGATCTTCGGACAGGGGTAGGAAACACCATATATTTT	CASSDLRTGVGNTIYF
TRBV30	TRBD2	NA	TRBJ2-2	TGTGCCTGGAGTGTACCCAGGACTAGCGTTCTGATGGCGAACACCGGGGAGCTGTTTTTT	CAWSVPRTSVLMANTGELFF
TRBV6-5	TRBD2	NA	TRBJ2-1	TGTGCCAGCAGCCCCCTAGCGGGAGAGGATAATGAGCAGTTCTTC	CASSPLAGEDNEQFF
TRBV4-1	NA	NA	TRBJ2-1	TGCGCCAGCAGCCAAGGTCAGGGCCCTATGGGGCAGTTCTTC	CASSQGQGPMGQFF
TRBV7-9	TRBD2	NA	TRBJ2-2	TGTGCCAGCAGCCCCCGCCTCCCGGGACTAGAAATCGGGGAGCTGTTTTTT	CASSPRLPGLEIGELFF
TRBV6-2/TRBV6-3	NA	NA	TRBJ1-5	TGTGCCAGCAGTTACTTAACATCCGGGTCCTGGGGCAATCAGCCCCAGCATTTT	CASSYLTSGSWGNQPQHF
TRBV10-3	TRBD1	once	TRBJ2-1	TGTGCCATCAGTGACTCACTAGGACAGGGGGGGCACAATGAGCAGTTCTTC	CAISDSLGQGGHNEQFF
TRBV29-1	NA	NA	TRBJ1-1	TGCAGCGTTGAAGGACAGGCCGTCGCTGAAGCTTTCTTT	CSVEGQAVAEAFF
TRBV5-4	NA	NA	TRBJ1-4	TGTGCCAGCAGCTCTGCCACACCCGGGACTAATGAAAAACTGTTTTTT	CASSSATPGTNEKLFF
TRBV10-3	TRBD2	NA	TRBJ2-2	TGTGCCATCAGTGAAGATCGAGCGGGAGGGCTAGGTGGGGAGCTGTTTTTT	CAISEDRAGGLGGELFF
TRBV5-4	NA	NA	TRBJ1-3	TGTGCCAGCAGCTTGGATTTCTACTCTGGAAACACCATATATTTT	CASSLDFYSGNTIYF
TRBV7-2	TRBD1	NA	TRBJ1-1	TGTGCCAGCAGCTCCCTCCATACAGGGGAGACTGAAGCTTTCTTT	CASSSLHTGETEAFF
TRBV25-1	NA	NA	TRBJ1-3	TGTGCCAGCAGTTTAAAGGGGTTCGGAAACACCATATATTTT	CASSLKGFGNTIYF
TRBV28	TRBD1	NA	TRBJ1-1	TGTGCCAGCAGTTTATTTCCCGGGACAGGGAACACTGAAGCTTTCTTT	CASSLFPGTGNTEAFF
TRBV7-3	NA	NA	TRBJ2-3	TGTGCCAGCAGCCCCAAGACGGGAGTAGGCTCAGATACGCAGTATTTT	CASSPKTGVGSDTQYF